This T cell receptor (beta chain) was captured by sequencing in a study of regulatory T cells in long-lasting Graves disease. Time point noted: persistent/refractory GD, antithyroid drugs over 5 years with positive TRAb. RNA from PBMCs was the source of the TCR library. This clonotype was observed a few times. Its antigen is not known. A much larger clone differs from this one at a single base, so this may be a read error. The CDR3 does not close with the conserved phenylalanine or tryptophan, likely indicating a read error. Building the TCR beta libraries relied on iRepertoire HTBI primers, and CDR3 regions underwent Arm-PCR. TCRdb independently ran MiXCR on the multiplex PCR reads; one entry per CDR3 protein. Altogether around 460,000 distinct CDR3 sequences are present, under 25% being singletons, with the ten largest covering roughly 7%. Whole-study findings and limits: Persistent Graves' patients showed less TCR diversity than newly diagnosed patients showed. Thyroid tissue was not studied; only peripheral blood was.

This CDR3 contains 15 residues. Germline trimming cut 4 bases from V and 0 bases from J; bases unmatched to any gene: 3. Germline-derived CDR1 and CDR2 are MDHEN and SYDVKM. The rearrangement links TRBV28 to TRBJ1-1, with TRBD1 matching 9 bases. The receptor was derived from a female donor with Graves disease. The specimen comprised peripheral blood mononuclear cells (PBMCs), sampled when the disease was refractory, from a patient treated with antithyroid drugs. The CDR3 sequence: CASSSGQGLNTEAFS. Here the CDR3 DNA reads TGTGCCAGCAGTTCGGGACAGGGACTGAACACTGAAGCTTTCTCT.